A selection of T cell receptor beta chains follows, all from one sample in a study of identical twins. One entry per CDR3 protein, called by TCRdb with MiXCR from the 5' RACE reads. The sample has some 600,000 distinct CDR3 sequences; 7.1% are singletons. A further study also used this sample, focusing on yellow fever vaccine responses in identical twins.

The sequenced material came from PBMCs. Receptor source: a woman in her late teens or twenties in good health. The CDR3 runs from the conserved cysteine through the conserved F or W. The order of the fields is CDR3 DNA, CDR3 protein, clone size, V gene, J gene, D gene. D genes are given only for firm matches. Expanded clones get a size class; other rows say once, few or many, or leave the size out.

TGTGCCAGCAGTTCCCCCGGCCGACACGAAGCCTACACCTTC	CASSSPGRHEAYTF	many	TRBV25-1	TRBJ1-2	-
TGTGCCAGCAGAAACTCCGGCACCGGGGAGCTGTTTTTT	CASRNSGTGELFF	many	TRBV6-2/TRBV6-3	TRBJ2-2	-
TGTGCCACCAGCAGAGATGGCGGGATAGGAAAAGATACGCAGTATTTT	CATSRDGGIGKDTQYF	-	TRBV15	TRBJ2-3	-
TGTGCCAGCAGCCAAGATGTCGTCTCCTACGAGCAGTACTTC	CASSQDVVSYEQYF	few	TRBV3-1	TRBJ2-7	-
TGTGCCACCAGCAGAGATCTCCAGGGGGCGATCGGGGAGCTGTTTTTT	CATSRDLQGAIGELFF	-	TRBV15	TRBJ2-2	TRBD1
TGTGCCAGCAGCTTTCGGGAGACAGGGAGCACCACCGGGGAGCTGTTTTTT	CASSFRETGSTTGELFF	few	TRBV7-8	TRBJ2-2	-
TGTGCCAGCAGCTCACAGGGTTCGAACAATGAGCAGTTCTTC	CASSSQGSNNEQFF	few	TRBV7-9	TRBJ2-1	-
TGTGCCAGCAGTTACTCACAACCCCACGGGCGGAATTCCTACGAGCAGTACTTC	CASSYSQPHGRNSYEQYF	-	TRBV6-5	TRBJ2-7	-
TGCGCCAGCAGCTTGGGAGCTAGCGGCACCTACGAGCAGTACTTC	CASSLGASGTYEQYF	many	TRBV5-1	TRBJ2-7	TRBD2
TGTGCCAGCAGTGAAGTGGGCTCGAACACCGGGGAGCTGTTTTTT	CASSEVGSNTGELFF	many	TRBV2	TRBJ2-2	-
TGTGCCAGCAGCACCGACAGAAGGACTGAAGCTTTCTTT	CASSTDRRTEAFF	few	TRBV2	TRBJ1-1	-
TGTGCCAGCAGCCACCAATACGGGGAGCTGTTTTTT	CASSHQYGELFF	few	TRBV7-2	TRBJ2-2	-
TGCGCCACCAAATTAGCGGGGGCTTTCACAGATACGCAGTATTTT	CATKLAGAFTDTQYF	-	TRBV5-1	TRBJ2-3	TRBD2
TGCGCCAGCAGCGGGAGTCCGGGACTACCCTATAGGGGGCCCAAAAACATTCAGTACTTC	CASSGSPGLPYRGPKNIQYF	-	TRBV5-1	TRBJ2-4	-
TGCGCCAGCAGCTTACAGGGGCCAGACACTGAAGCTTTCTTT	CASSLQGPDTEAFF	many	TRBV5-1	TRBJ1-1	TRBD1
TGTGCCACCAGTGACTCCGGACTAGCCCAGCAAGAGACCCAGTACTTC	CATSDSGLAQQETQYF	-	TRBV24-1	TRBJ2-5	TRBD2
TGTGCCAGCTGCCGAGGCGACACTGAAGCTTTCTTT	CASCRGDTEAFF	many	TRBV3-1	TRBJ1-1	-
TGTGCCAGCAGTGAATACCGAGAGACCCAGTACTTC	CASSEYRETQYF	-	TRBV6-1	TRBJ2-5	-
TGTGCCAGCAGCCAAGACGTACTAGCGGAAAGGGAGCAGTTCTTC	CASSQDVLAEREQFF	few	TRBV4-2	TRBJ2-1	TRBD2
TGCAGTGCCACGACGAGGGACAGCGGGGCAGATACGCAGTATTTT	CSATTRDSGADTQYF	-	TRBV20-1	TRBJ2-3	-
TGTGCCAGCAGCCAAGCTGAAGGGGCTCGGAATCAGCCCCAGCATTTT	CASSQAEGARNQPQHF	many	TRBV3-1	TRBJ1-5	-
TGTGCCACCAGCAGGATCCTCGCCGGGGAGACCCAGTACTTC	CATSRILAGETQYF	-	TRBV15	TRBJ2-5	-
TGTGCCAGCAGCTCCAGGAGCAGACTAGTGGGCACAGATACGCAGTATTTT	CASSSRSRLVGTDTQYF	-	TRBV5-5	TRBJ2-3	-
TGTGCCAGCAGCCTAGGACTAGTACGTCGCACAGATACGCAGTATTTT	CASSLGLVRRTDTQYF	few	TRBV7-8	TRBJ2-3	TRBD2
TGCGCCAGCAGCTTGTCAGGACCCGCTAACTATGGCTACACCTTC	CASSLSGPANYGYTF	few	TRBV5-1	TRBJ1-2	-
TGTGCCAGCAGATACAGGGGCCCCACAGATACGCAGTATTTT	CASRYRGPTDTQYF	many	TRBV28	TRBJ2-3	TRBD1
TGCAGTCCCCGATGGGCGGGAGGAGGCAATGAGCAGTTCTTC	CSPRWAGGGNEQFF	many	TRBV20-1	TRBJ2-1	TRBD2
TGTGCCAGCAGCGCCGGGACAAAACAAGAGACCCAGTACTTC	CASSAGTKQETQYF	-	TRBV9	TRBJ2-5	-
TGTGCCAGCAGTGAAGAGGGTGGGGGGCTCCAAGAGACCCAGTACTTC	CASSEEGGGLQETQYF	-	TRBV6-1	TRBJ2-5	-
TGTGCCAGCAGCTCTCCGGACGGACCCAATTCACCCCTCCACTTT	CASSSPDGPNSPLHF	few	TRBV7-9	TRBJ1-6	-
TGTGCCACCAGTGACATAGCGGGGGGGCCGGGTGAGCAGTTCTTC	CATSDIAGGPGEQFF	few	TRBV24-1	TRBJ2-1	TRBD2
TGTGCCAGCAGCTTTCATGCCTTGGGCGGGAGCTCCTACGAGCAGTACTTC	CASSFHALGGSSYEQYF	many	TRBV11-2	TRBJ2-7	TRBD2
TGCAGTGCTAGGCCTAGCGGAACCACAGATACGCAGTATTTT	CSARPSGTTDTQYF	few	TRBV20-1	TRBJ2-3	TRBD2
TGTGCCAGCAGCTTAGGTAGCGGGGGGATAGATACGCAGTATTTT	CASSLGSGGIDTQYF	many	TRBV11-2	TRBJ2-3	TRBD2
TGCAGTGCTATCGACACTGAAGCTTTCTTT	CSAIDTEAFF	-	TRBV20-1	TRBJ1-1	-
TGTGCCAGCAGCTTTAGATACGCGGGACTAGCACCTGGGAGGGTCTACAATGAGCAGTTCTTC	CASSFRYAGLAPGRVYNEQFF	-	TRBV11-1	TRBJ2-1	TRBD2
TGTGCCAGCAGTGAATACACAGATGAGCAGTTCTTC	CASSEYTDEQFF	few	TRBV25-1	TRBJ2-1	-
TGCGCCAGCAGCTTGGAGTTAGCGGCTCCCACCGGGGAGCTGTTTTTT	CASSLELAAPTGELFF	many	TRBV5-1	TRBJ2-2	-
TGCGCCAGCAGCTTCCAGTCCCTTAAGAACACTGAAGCTTTCTTT	CASSFQSLKNTEAFF	few	TRBV4-1	TRBJ1-1	-
TGTGCCAGCAGCTCTGGAACGCGGAGAAACACCGGGGAGCTGTTTTTT	CASSSGTRRNTGELFF	-	TRBV12-3/TRBV12-4	TRBJ2-2	-
TGTGCTAGTGGCAAAGCCGGGACTTTAAATGAGCAGTTCTTC	CASGKAGTLNEQFF	-	TRBV12-5	TRBJ2-1	-
TGTGCCAGCAGCCTCCCACTGGGTCCAGGGGCCACAGATACGCAGTATTTT	CASSLPLGPGATDTQYF	few	TRBV5-5	TRBJ2-3	-
TGTGCCAGCAGTTACTACCGACAGGGGGCTTATGAAAAACTGTTTTTT	CASSYYRQGAYEKLFF	-	TRBV6-2/TRBV6-3	TRBJ1-4	TRBD1
TGTGCCAGCAGCCAGCCGGGAGGCGACCTTACAGATACGCAGTATTTT	CASSQPGGDLTDTQYF	few	TRBV4-2	TRBJ2-3	TRBD2
TGTGCCAGCAGCCAGCGGCTCGATACGCAGTATTTT	CASSQRLDTQYF	few	TRBV3-1	TRBJ2-3	-
TGTGCCAGCAGTTACTCGATTGGTACGGCGGATCAGCCCCAGCATTTT	CASSYSIGTADQPQHF	-	TRBV6-2/TRBV6-3	TRBJ1-5	-
TGTGCCAGCAGTTTCCAAGGCCCTGAGCAGTTCTTC	CASSFQGPEQFF	few	TRBV12-3/TRBV12-4	TRBJ2-1	-
TGCAGCGTTGCGTCTAACAGGGGGAATGAGCAGTTCTTC	CSVASNRGNEQFF	many	TRBV29-1	TRBJ2-1	TRBD1
TGCGCCAGCAGCCAAAATTCACCCCTCCACTTT	CASSQNSPLHF	few	TRBV4-1	TRBJ1-6	-
TGCAGTGCTTGGGGGGAGGATACAAAAGAGACCCAGTACTTC	CSAWGEDTKETQYF	-	TRBV20-1	TRBJ2-5	-
TGTGCCAGCAGCCCCGGGACTAGCGGGAGAACGCGCAATGAGCAGTTCTTC	CASSPGTSGRTRNEQFF	few	TRBV7-9	TRBJ2-1	TRBD2
TGTGCCAGCAGCCCTCTGGGACAGGGGGCTACCGGGGAGCTGTTTTTT	CASSPLGQGATGELFF	many	TRBV7-6	TRBJ2-2	TRBD1